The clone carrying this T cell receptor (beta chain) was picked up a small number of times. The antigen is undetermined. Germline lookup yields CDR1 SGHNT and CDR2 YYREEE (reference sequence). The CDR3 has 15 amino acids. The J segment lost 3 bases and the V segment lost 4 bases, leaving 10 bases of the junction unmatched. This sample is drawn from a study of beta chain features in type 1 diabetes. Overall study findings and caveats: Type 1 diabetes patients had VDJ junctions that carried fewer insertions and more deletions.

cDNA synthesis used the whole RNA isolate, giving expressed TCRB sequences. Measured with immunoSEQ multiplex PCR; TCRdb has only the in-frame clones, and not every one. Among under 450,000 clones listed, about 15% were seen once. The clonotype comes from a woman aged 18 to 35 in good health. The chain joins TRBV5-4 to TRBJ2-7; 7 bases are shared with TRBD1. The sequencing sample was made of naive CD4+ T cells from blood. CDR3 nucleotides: TGTGCCAGCAGCGCCTCCGGGACAGAGAACTACGAGCAGTACTTC. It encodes CASSASGTENYEQYF.